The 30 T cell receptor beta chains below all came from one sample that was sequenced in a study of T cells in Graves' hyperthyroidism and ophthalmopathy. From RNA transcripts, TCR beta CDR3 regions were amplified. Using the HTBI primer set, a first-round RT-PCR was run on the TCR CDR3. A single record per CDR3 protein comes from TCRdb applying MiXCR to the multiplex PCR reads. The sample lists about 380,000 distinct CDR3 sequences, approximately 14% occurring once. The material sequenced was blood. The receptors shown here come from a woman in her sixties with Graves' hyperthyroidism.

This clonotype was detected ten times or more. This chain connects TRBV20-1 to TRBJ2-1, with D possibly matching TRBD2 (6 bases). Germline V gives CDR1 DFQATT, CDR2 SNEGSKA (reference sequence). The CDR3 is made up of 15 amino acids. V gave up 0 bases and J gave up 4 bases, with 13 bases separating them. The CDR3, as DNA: TGCAGTGCTAGAGAGGGGCGGGGAAAGTACAATGAGCAGTTCTTC. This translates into CSAREGRGKYNEQFF.

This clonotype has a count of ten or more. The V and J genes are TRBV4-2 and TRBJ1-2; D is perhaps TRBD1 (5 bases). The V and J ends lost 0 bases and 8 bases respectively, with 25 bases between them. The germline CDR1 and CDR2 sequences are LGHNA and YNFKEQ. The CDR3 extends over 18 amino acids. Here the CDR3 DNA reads TGTGCCAGCAGCCAAGACTCAGGGAAGGTGCCCGCATATGAGGGCTACACCTTC. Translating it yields CASSQDSGKVPAYEGYTF.

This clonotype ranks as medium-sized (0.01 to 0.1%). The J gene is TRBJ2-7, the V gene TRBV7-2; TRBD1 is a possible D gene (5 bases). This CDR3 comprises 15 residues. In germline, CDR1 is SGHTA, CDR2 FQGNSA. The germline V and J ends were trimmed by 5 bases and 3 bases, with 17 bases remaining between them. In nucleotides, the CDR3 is TGTGCCAGCAGCGCCTCCACCGGACACCTCTACGAGCAGTACTTC. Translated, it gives CASSASTGHLYEQYF.

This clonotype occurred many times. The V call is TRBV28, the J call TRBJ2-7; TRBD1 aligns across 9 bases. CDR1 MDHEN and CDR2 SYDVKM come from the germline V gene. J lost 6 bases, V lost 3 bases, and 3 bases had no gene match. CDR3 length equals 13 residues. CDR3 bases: TGTGCCAGCAGTTTGGGGACAGGGTTCGAGCAGTACTTC. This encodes CASSLGTGFEQYF.

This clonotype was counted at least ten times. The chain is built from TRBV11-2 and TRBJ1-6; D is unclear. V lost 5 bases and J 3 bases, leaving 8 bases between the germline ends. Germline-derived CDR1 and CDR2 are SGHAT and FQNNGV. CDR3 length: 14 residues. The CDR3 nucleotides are TGTGCCAGCAGCCAGTATATCTATAATTCACCCCTCCACTTT. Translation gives CASSQYIYNSPLHF.

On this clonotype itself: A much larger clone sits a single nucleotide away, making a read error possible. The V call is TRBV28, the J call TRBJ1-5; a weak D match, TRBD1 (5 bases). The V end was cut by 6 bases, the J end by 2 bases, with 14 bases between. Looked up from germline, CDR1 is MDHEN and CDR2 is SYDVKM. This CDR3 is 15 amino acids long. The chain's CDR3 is CASSLPGSGNQPQHF. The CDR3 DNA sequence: TGTGCCAGCAGCCTCCCAGGGAGCGGCAATCAGCCCCAGCATTTT.

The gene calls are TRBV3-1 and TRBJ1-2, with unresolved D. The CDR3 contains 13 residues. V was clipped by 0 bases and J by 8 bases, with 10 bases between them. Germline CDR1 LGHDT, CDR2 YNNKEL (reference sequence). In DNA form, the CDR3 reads TGTGCCAGCAGCCAAGAAGTGTCTCGAGGCTACACCTTC. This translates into CASSQEVSRGYTF.

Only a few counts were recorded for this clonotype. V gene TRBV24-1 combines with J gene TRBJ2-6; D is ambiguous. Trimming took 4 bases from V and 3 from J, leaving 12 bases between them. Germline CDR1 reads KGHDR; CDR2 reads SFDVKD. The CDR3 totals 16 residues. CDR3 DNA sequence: TGTGCCACCAGTGACCCCTCAGGAAGTGGGGCCAACGTCCTGACTTTC. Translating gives CATSDPSGSGANVLTF.

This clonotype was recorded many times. CDR3 coding DNA: TGTGCCAGCAGTCCTCAGGACAGGGTCAACGAGCAGTACTTC. Protein sequence: CASSPQDRVNEQYF. The chain employs TRBV28 and TRBJ2-7; 8 bases align to TRBD1. The V segment lost 5 bases and the J segment 5 bases; nucleotides outside the gene matches: 8. Germline CDR1 reads MDHEN; CDR2 reads SYDVKM. The CDR3 consists of 14 residues.

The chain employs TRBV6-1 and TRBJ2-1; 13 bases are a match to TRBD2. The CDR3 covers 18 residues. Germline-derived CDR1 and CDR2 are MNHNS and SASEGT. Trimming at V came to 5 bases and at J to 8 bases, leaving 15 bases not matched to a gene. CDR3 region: CASSTRTSGSFVEDEQFF. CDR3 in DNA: TGTGCCAGCAGTACCAGGACTAGCGGGAGTTTCGTAGAGGATGAGCAGTTCTTC.

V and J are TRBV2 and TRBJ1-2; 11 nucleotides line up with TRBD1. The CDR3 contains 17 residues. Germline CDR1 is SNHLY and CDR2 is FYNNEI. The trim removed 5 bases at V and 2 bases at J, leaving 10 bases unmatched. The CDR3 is CASSQLPGTGGNYGYTF. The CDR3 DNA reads TGTGCCAGCAGTCAACTCCCCGGGACAGGGGGGAACTATGGCTACACCTTC. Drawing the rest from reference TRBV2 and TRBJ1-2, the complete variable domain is EPEVTQTPSHQVTQMGQEVILRCVPISNHLYFYWYRQILGQKVEFLVSFYNNEISEKSEIFDDQFSVERPDGSNFTLKIRSTKLEDSAMYFCASSQLPGTGGNYGYTFGSGTRLTVV.

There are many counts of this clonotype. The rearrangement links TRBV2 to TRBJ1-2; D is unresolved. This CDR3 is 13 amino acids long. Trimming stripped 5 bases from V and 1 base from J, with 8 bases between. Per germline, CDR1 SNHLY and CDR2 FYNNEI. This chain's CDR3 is CASSLQNNYGYTF. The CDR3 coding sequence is TGTGCCAGCAGTCTACAGAATAACTATGGCTACACCTTC.

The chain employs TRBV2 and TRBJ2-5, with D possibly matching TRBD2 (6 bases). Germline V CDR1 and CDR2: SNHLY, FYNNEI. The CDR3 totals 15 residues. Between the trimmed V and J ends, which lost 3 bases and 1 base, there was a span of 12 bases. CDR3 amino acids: CASSDAGKRQETQYF. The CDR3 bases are TGTGCCAGCAGTGACGCGGGAAAACGCCAAGAGACCCAGTACTTC.

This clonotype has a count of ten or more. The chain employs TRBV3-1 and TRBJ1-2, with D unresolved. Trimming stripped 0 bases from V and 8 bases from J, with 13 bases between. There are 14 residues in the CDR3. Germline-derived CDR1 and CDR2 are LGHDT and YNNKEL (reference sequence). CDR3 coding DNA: TGTGCCAGCAGCCAAGATTGGACCCATGAAGGCTACACCTTC. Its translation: CASSQDWTHEGYTF. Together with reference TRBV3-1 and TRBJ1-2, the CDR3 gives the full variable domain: DTAVSQTPKYLVTQMGNDKSIKCEQNLGHDTMYWYKQDSKKFLKIMFSYNNKELIINETVPNRFSPKSPDKAHLNLHINSLELGDSAVYFCASSQDWTHEGYTFGSGTRLTVV.

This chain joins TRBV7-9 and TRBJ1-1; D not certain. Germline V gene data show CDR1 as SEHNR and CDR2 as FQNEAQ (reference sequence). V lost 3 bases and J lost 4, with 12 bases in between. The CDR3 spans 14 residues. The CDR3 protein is CASSFLEVGTEAFF. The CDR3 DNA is TGTGCCAGCAGCTTTCTAGAGGTGGGCACTGAAGCTTTCTTT.

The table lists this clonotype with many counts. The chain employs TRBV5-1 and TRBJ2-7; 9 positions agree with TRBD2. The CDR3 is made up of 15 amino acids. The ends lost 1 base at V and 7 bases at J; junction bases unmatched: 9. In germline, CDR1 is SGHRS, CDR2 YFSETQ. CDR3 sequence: CASSLRAGGPGEQYF. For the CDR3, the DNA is TGCGCCAGCAGCTTGAGGGCGGGAGGGCCGGGTGAGCAGTACTTC.

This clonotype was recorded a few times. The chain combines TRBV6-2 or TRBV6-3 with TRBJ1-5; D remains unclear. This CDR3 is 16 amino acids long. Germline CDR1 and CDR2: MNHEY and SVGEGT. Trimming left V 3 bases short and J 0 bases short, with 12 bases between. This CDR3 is CASSYWRAPSNQPQHF. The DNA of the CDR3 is TGTGCCAGCAGTTATTGGCGCGCCCCTAGCAATCAGCCCCAGCATTTT.

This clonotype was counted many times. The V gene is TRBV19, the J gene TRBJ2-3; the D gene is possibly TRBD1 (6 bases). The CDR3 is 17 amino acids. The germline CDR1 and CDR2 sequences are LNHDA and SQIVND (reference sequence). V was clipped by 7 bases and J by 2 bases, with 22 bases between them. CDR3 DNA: TGTGCCAGTAATGGGGGTACCGGGACACGCTCCACAGATACGCAGTATTTT. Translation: CASNGGTGTRSTDTQYF.

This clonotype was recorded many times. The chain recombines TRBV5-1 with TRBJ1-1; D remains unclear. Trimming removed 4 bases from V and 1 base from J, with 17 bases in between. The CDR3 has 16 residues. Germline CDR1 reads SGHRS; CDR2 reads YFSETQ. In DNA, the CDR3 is TGCGCCAGCAGCCCCGTCCCTGGGGTGGCGAACACTGAAGCTTTCTTT. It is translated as CASSPVPGVANTEAFF.

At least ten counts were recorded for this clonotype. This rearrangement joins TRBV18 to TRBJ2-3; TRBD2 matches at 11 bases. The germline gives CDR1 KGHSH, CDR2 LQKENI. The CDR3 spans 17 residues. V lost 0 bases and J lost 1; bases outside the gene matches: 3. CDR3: CASSPPSLAGGTDTQYF. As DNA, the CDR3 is TGTGCCAGCTCACCACCGTCACTAGCGGGAGGCACAGATACGCAGTATTTT.

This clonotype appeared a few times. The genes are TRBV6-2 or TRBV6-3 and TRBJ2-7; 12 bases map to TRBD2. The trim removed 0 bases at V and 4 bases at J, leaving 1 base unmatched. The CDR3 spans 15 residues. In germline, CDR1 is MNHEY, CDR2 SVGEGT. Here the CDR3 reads CASSYSGTSGYEQYF. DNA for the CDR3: TGTGCCAGCAGTTACTCAGGGACTAGCGGGTACGAGCAGTACTTC.

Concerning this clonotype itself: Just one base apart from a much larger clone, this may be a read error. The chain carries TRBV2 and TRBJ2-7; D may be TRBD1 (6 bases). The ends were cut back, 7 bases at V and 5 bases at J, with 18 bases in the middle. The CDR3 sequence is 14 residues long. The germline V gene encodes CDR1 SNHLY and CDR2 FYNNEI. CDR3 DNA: TGTGCCAGCAAACAAACAGGGACCGGTGACGAGCAGTACTTC. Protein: CASKQTGTGDEQYF.

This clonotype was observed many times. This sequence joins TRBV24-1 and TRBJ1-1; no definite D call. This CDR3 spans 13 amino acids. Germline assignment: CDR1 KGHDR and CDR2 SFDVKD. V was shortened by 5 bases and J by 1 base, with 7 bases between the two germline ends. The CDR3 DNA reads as TGTGCCACCAGTGGGCAGGAGAACACTGAAGCTTTCTTT. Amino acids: CATSGQENTEAFF.

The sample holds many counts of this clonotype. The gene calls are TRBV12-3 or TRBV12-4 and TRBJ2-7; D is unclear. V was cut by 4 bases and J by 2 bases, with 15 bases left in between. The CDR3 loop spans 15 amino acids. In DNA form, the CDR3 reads TGTGCCAGCAGTTACCCCCCCGACGGAACCTACGAGCAGTACTTC. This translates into CASSYPPDGTYEQYF.

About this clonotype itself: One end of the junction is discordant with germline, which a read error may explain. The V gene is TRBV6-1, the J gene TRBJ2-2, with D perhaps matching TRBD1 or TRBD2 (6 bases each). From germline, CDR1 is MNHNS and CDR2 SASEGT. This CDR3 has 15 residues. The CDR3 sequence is CASTLGQLNTGGLFF. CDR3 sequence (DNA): TGTGCCAGCACCCTCGGACAGTTGAACACCGGGGGGCTGTTTTTT.

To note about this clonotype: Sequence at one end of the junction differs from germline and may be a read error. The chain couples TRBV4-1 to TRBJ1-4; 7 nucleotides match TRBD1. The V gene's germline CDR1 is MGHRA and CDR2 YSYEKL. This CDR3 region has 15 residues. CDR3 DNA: TGCACCAGCAGCCAGTCCACAGGGGAGGGTGAAAAACTGTTTTTT. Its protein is CTSSQSTGEGEKLFF.

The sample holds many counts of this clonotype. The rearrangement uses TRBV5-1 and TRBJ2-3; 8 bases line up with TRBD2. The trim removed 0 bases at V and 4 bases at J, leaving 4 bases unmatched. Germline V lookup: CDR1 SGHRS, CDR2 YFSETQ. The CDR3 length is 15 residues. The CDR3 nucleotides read TGCGCCAGCAGCTTGGAAGCGGGAGAATCAGATACGCAGTATTTT. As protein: CASSLEAGESDTQYF.

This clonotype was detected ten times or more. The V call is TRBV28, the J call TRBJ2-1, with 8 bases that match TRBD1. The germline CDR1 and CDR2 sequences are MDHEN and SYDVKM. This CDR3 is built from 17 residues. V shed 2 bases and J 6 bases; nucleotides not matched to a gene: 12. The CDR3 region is CASSLVISAQGANEQFF. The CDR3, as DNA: TGTGCCAGCAGTTTAGTTATATCTGCGCAGGGGGCCAATGAGCAGTTCTTC.

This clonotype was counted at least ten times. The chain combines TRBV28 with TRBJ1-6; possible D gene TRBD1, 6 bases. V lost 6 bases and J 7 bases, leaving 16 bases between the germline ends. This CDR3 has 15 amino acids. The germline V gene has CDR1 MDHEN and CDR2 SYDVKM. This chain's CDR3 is CASRGMGGRNSPLHF. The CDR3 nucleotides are TGTGCCAGCAGGGGTATGGGGGGCAGAAATTCACCCCTCCACTTT.

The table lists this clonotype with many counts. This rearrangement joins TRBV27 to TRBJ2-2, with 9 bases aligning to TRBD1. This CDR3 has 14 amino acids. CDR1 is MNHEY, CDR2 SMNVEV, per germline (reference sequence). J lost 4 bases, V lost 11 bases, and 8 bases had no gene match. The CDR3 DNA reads TGTGCCCCCTGGGACAGGGTGGGCACCGGGGAGCTGTTTTTT. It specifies CAPWDRVGTGELFF.